This T cell receptor (beta chain) originates from a study of T-cell reconstitution after alpha-beta-depleted transplantation in children. Study-wide findings and caveats: Where some patients showed high TCRbeta diversity at day 60, it came from recipient T cells and thymic progenitors that had survived.

V gave up 4 bases and J gave up 3 bases, with 8 bases separating them. There are 13 residues in the CDR3. Germline assignment: CDR1 KGHSH and CDR2 LQKENI. A library of TCRbeta sequences, prepared with unique molecular identifiers, was generated. TCRdb called the PCR reads again in MiXCR, with one record for every CDR3 protein. The data show roughly 310,000 distinct CDR3 sequences, 23% seen once. On this clonotype itself: Its matching antigen is unknown.

The chain employs TRBV18 and TRBJ2-3; no firm D call. The sequenced sample was PBMCs, mostly from graft donor cells, obtained 180 days after TCRalphabeta/CD19-depleted stem cell transplant. The clonotype comes from a male patient under 18 who had a stem cell transplant for acute lymphoblastic leukemia, so the T cells may come from the graft donor. CDR3 sequence reads: CASSQGLTDTQYF. For the CDR3, the DNA is TGTGCCAGCTCACAGGGTTTGACAGATACGCAGTATTTT.